Below are 3 T cell receptor beta chains sequenced from a single sample in a study of spatial heterogeneity in lung cancer. Time point described: sample taken at primary tumor resection. MiXCR, run by TCRdb on the 5' RACE reads, gives a single entry per CDR3 protein. This table holds more than 65,000 distinct CDR3 sequences, about 8.5% found once. Sample: PBMCs, taken at surgery. These receptors all come from a male donor with early-stage non-small cell lung cancer.

This chain connects TRBV11-2 to TRBJ1-6; D is undetermined. Trimming stripped 4 bases from V and 7 bases from J, with 11 bases between. The germline V gene encodes CDR1 SGHAT and CDR2 FQNNGV. The CDR3 length is 14 residues. CDR3 DNA: TGTGCCAGCAGCTACACGACGGCCAATTCACCCCTCCACTTT. Translated, it gives CASSYTTANSPLHF.

CDR3 in DNA: TGTGCCAGCAGCGCAAACAGCGGGAGGGCCAGAGAGACCCAGTACTTC. This gives the protein CASSANSGRARETQYF. The rearrangement uses TRBV9 and TRBJ2-5; TRBD2 matches 10 bases. V lost 3 bases to trimming and J lost 4 bases; unmatched junction nucleotides: 9. Germline assignment: CDR1 SGDLS and CDR2 YYNGEE. The CDR3 consists of 16 residues.

This clonotype was counted only a few times. This rearrangement joins TRBV5-1 to TRBJ2-1, with no clear D. The CDR3 contains 15 residues. V lost 5 bases, J lost 5 bases, and 17 bases lay in between. The germline V gene encodes CDR1 SGHRS and CDR2 YFSETQ. The CDR3: CASRVAFNSNNEQFF. The CDR3 DNA is TGCGCCAGCAGAGTAGCATTCAACTCAAACAATGAGCAGTTCTTC.